These T cell receptor beta chains were read from a single sample in a study of T cell responses to AZD1222 COVID-19 vaccine. Produced via immunoSEQ multiplex PCR; TCRdb's table is partial and in-frame only. The sample has fewer than 150,000 clones; about 88% are singletons. The material was peripheral blood, obtained 28 days after the second AZD1222 dose. The receptors were gathered from an adult who received the AZD1222 COVID-19 vaccine. Each CDR3 is given with its conserved first and last residue. A D gene is named only where the DNA matches it firmly. A clone size is listed for some rows: how often the clone was seen (once, few, many), or a class if it is expanded.

TRBD1	-	TRBV19	TRBJ1-1	CASSDRGGGTTEAFF	TGTGCCAGTAGTGACAGGGGAGGGGGAACCACTGAAGCTTTCTTT
-	-	TRBV28	TRBJ2-7	CASSSTYEQYF	TGTGCCAGCAGTTCGACCTACGAGCAGTACTTC
-	-	TRBV5-4	TRBJ2-2	CASSLDVPRGTGELFF	TGTGCCAGCAGCTTGGATGTACCACGAGGCACCGGGGAGCTGTTTTTT
-	-	TRBV7-2	TRBJ1-5	CASSSYSNQPQHF	TGTGCCAGCAGCTCCTATAGCAATCAGCCCCAGCATTTT
-	-	TRBV10-3	TRBJ1-4	CAISNNEKLFF	TGTGCCATCAGTAACAATGAAAAACTGTTTTTT
TRBD1	-	TRBV7-8	TRBJ2-7	CASSSPSGQDPFEQYF	TGTGCCAGCAGCTCCCCCTCGGGACAGGATCCTTTCGAGCAGTACTTC
-	-	TRBV19	TRBJ1-1	CASSGLRTTAEAFF	TGTGCCAGTAGCGGACTGCGGACAACCGCTGAAGCTTTCTTT
-	-	TRBV7-2	TRBJ1-2	CASSASTYGYTF	TGTGCCAGCAGCGCCAGTACCTATGGCTACACCTTC
TRBD2	-	TRBV19	TRBJ2-3	CASSIEVSTSGGTDTQYF	TGTGCCAGTAGTATAGAAGTGAGCACTAGCGGGGGTACAGATACGCAGTATTTT
-	-	TRBV9	TRBJ2-7	CASSPPTPRSYEQYF	TGTGCCAGCAGCCCCCCGACGCCCCGCTCCTACGAGCAGTACTTC
-	once	TRBV3-1/TRBV3-2	TRBJ1-4	CASSQEPARGEKLFF	TGTGCCAGCAGCCAAGAGCCCGCTCGCGGTGAAAAACTGTTTTTT
-	few	TRBV5-8	TRBJ1-5	CASSLKDSSNQPQHF	TGTGCCAGCAGCTTAAAAGACTCTAGCAATCAGCCCCAGCATTTT
-	few	TRBV7-8	TRBJ1-2	CASSSAEQHGYTF	TGTGCCAGCAGCTCAGCCGAACAGCATGGCTACACCTTC
-	-	TRBV23-1	TRBJ2-7	CASSHDPRYEQYF	TGCGCCAGCAGTCACGATCCCAGGTACGAGCAGTACTTC
-	-	TRBV28	TRBJ1-2	CASSPRPVNYGYTF	TGTGCCAGCAGTCCCCGTCCAGTTAACTATGGCTACACCTTC
-	-	TRBV7-6	TRBJ1-1	CASSLGETEAFF	TGTGCCAGCAGCTTAGGGGAGACTGAAGCTTTCTTT
TRBD1	-	TRBV27	TRBJ1-4	CASSKQGGREKLFF	TGTGCCAGCAGTAAACAGGGGGGGCGTGAAAAACTGTTTTTT
TRBD1	-	TRBV10-3	TRBJ1-5	CAISAGGGNQPQHF	TGTGCCATCAGTGCAGGGGGGGGCAATCAGCCCCAGCATTTT
TRBD2	-	TRBV6-2/TRBV6-3	TRBJ2-1	CASSYRASGGNEQFF	TGTGCCAGCAGTTACCGGGCTAGCGGCGGCAATGAGCAGTTCTTC
TRBD1	-	TRBV5-1	TRBJ1-1	CASSLTGGGTEAFF	TGCGCCAGCAGCTTGACAGGGGGCGGAACTGAAGCTTTCTTT
TRBD2	few	TRBV7-3	TRBJ2-7	CASSFDGRPSYEQYF	TGTGCCAGCAGCTTCGACGGGAGGCCCTCCTACGAGCAGTACTTC
-	few	TRBV3-1/TRBV3-2	TRBJ2-1	CASSSRMAGRSYNEQFF	TGTGCCAGCAGCTCTCGAATGGCGGGGCGCTCCTACAATGAGCAGTTCTTC
TRBD2	-	TRBV7-9	TRBJ2-1	CASSLSGTNYNEQFF	TGTGCCAGCAGCTTAAGCGGGACTAACTACAATGAGCAGTTCTTC
-	-	TRBV18	TRBJ2-5	CASSPSLYQETQYF	TGTGCCAGCTCACCTTCCCTGTACCAAGAGACCCAGTACTTC
-	-	TRBV4-3	TRBJ2-7	CASSQDSPGLYEQYF	TGCGCCAGCAGCCAAGACTCTCCAGGGTTGTACGAGCAGTACTTC
-	-	TRBV7-2	TRBJ1-2	CASSPTEGYGYTF	TGTGCCAGCAGCCCGACAGAAGGCTATGGCTACACCTTC
-	-	TRBV2	TRBJ1-5	CASSETGQGYQPQHF	TGTGCCAGCAGTGAAACGGGGCAGGGCTATCAGCCCCAGCATTTT
TRBD1	-	TRBV15	TRBJ2-7	CATSGRQGMDDEQYF	TGTGCCACCAGCGGCCGACAGGGGATGGACGACGAGCAGTACTTC
TRBD2	-	TRBV19	TRBJ2-6	CASSTTRRTGGYSGANVLTF	TGTGCCAGTAGTACAACTCGACGGACCGGGGGGTACTCTGGGGCCAACGTCCTGACTTTC
TRBD1	-	TRBV30	TRBJ2-3	CAWSVPRDRSTDTQYF	TGTGCCTGGAGTGTACCCCGGGACAGGTCCACAGATACGCAGTATTTT
-	-	TRBV4-3	TRBJ1-4	CASSLEGGMNEKLFF	TGCGCCAGCAGCCTTGAAGGGGGGATGAATGAAAAACTGTTTTTT
TRBD1	-	TRBV15	TRBJ2-5	CATSPQAGTGVETQYF	TGTGCCACCAGCCCGCAGGCGGGGACAGGGGTAGAGACCCAGTACTTC
-	-	TRBV18	TRBJ1-6	CASSPSAGGVNSPLHF	TGTGCCAGCTCACCATCGGCCGGCGGGGTCAATTCACCCCTCCACTTT
-	-	TRBV18	TRBJ1-1	CASSPLGMNTEAFF	TGTGCCAGCTCACCACTAGGAATGAACACTGAAGCTTTCTTT
-	-	TRBV20-1	TRBJ2-5	CSASHRDQETQYF	TGCAGTGCTAGTCACAGGGACCAAGAGACCCAGTACTTC
-	-	TRBV5-1	TRBJ1-2	CASSLEGVGYGYTF	TGCGCCAGCAGCTTGGAGGGGGTCGGATATGGCTACACCTTC
TRBD1	-	TRBV11-2	TRBJ1-2	CASSLAGGNYGYTF	TGTGCCAGCAGCTTAGCAGGGGGCAACTATGGCTACACCTTC
TRBD1	-	TRBV6-4	TRBJ1-2	CASSDPINRGIYYGYTF	TGTGCCAGCAGTGACCCAATTAACAGGGGGATCTACTATGGCTACACCTTC
TRBD1	-	TRBV19	TRBJ1-5	CASSRPGTGYQPQHF	TGTGCCAGTAGTCGTCCCGGGACAGGGTATCAGCCCCAGCATTTT
-	-	TRBV5-1	TRBJ1-6	CASSLVWGGKGSPLHF	TGCGCCAGCAGCTTGGTTTGGGGAGGGAAGGGATCACCCCTCCACTTT
-	-	TRBV28	TRBJ2-7	CASTGRGRGDEQYF	TGTGCCAGCACCGGGAGGGGGCGCGGAGACGAGCAGTACTTC
-	-	TRBV11-3	TRBJ2-1	CASSPYLGSDEQFF	TGTGCCAGCAGCCCCTACCTGGGTTCAGATGAGCAGTTCTTC
-	-	TRBV9	TRBJ2-2	CASSPQGGYTGELFF	TGTGCCAGCAGCCCTCAGGGGGGTTACACCGGGGAGCTGTTTTTT
-	-	TRBV5-6	TRBJ1-1	CASSWANTEAFF	TGTGCCAGCAGCTGGGCCAACACTGAAGCTTTCTTT
-	-	TRBV7-2	TRBJ2-7	CASSLGSPAGGEQYF	TGTGCCAGCAGCTTAGGTTCCCCGGCCGGAGGAGAGCAGTACTTC
-	-	TRBV7-6	TRBJ2-1	CASSFGQTFSGEQFF	TGTGCCAGCAGCTTCGGTCAGACGTTTAGTGGTGAGCAGTTCTTC
TRBD2	-	TRBV6-2/TRBV6-3	TRBJ2-1	CASSALAGNYNEQFF	TGTGCCAGCAGCGCACTAGCGGGGAACTACAATGAGCAGTTCTTC
TRBD1	once	TRBV14	TRBJ1-6	CASSQGGLPGQTSYNSPLHF	TGTGCCAGCAGCCAAGGGGGGTTACCGGGACAGACCTCCTATAATTCACCCCTCCACTTT
-	-	TRBV2	TRBJ2-2	CASSEAGGPGELFF	TGTGCCAGCAGTGAAGCGGGGGGGCCCGGGGAGCTGTTTTTT
-	-	TRBV4-3	TRBJ2-1	CASSQDRSEYNEQFF	TGCGCCAGCAGCCAAGATCGATCAGAATACAATGAGCAGTTCTTC
-	once	TRBV25-1	TRBJ1-2	CASSSVGSNYGYTF	TGTGCCAGCAGTTCCGTCGGGTCTAACTATGGCTACACCTTC
TRBD2	once	TRBV6-2/TRBV6-3	TRBJ2-2	CASRPTGGGYTGELFF	TGTGCCAGCAGGCCTACTGGCGGGGGGTACACCGGGGAGCTGTTTTTT
-	-	TRBV7-3	TRBJ1-1	CASSPGRNTEAFF	TGTGCCAGCAGCCCCGGTCGGAACACTGAAGCTTTCTTT
-	once	TRBV11-2	TRBJ2-1	CASSPPRPGSYNEQFF	TGTGCCAGCAGCCCCCCTCGACCCGGCTCCTACAATGAGCAGTTCTTC
TRBD2	-	TRBV20-1	TRBJ2-7	CSASRPSGTYEQYF	TGCAGTGCTAGTAGGCCTAGCGGCACCTACGAGCAGTACTTC
-	-	TRBV7-3	TRBJ1-1	CASSWTENTEAFF	TGTGCCAGCAGCTGGACAGAGAACACTGAAGCTTTCTTT
-	-	TRBV9	TRBJ2-5	CASSSRNRAQETQYF	TGTGCCAGCAGCTCGCGTAACAGGGCTCAAGAGACCCAGTACTTC
-	-	TRBV5-1	TRBJ2-2	CASSLLTTVPNTGELFF	TGCGCCAGCAGCTTGCTAACCACGGTACCGAACACCGGGGAGCTGTTTTTT
-	-	TRBV7-9	TRBJ1-1	CASSLQAGGTEAFF	TGTGCCAGCAGCCTACAAGCGGGGGGAACTGAAGCTTTCTTT